The 19 T cell receptor beta chains listed next were all sequenced from one sample in a study of T cell changes during pregnancy in multiple sclerosis. Using immunoSEQ multiplex PCR, the repertoire was profiled, and TCRdb retains in-frame clones only, with some absent. The sample lists about 51,000 clones; around 94% were seen once. Material: CD4+ T cells from peripheral blood mononuclear cells, obtained in the second trimester of pregnancy. The receptors here all came from a female donor with multiple sclerosis, enrolled in a pregnancy study.

The rearrangement joins TRBV19 to TRBJ1-6, with 11 nucleotides matching TRBD1. The CDR3 has 17 residues. Trimming cost V 5 bases and J 9 bases; bases outside gene matches: 12. Germline CDR1 and CDR2: LNHDA and SQIVND (reference sequence). The CDR3 region is CASSFPGTGGMISPLHF. CDR3 sequence (DNA): TGTGCCAGTAGTTTTCCCGGGACAGGGGGAATGATTTCACCCCTCCACTTT.

The chain is built from TRBV2 and TRBJ2-5, with 7 bases matching TRBD1. CDR1 is SNHLY, CDR2 FYNNEI, per germline. The ends lost 6 bases at V and 4 bases at J; junction bases unmatched: 11. The length of the CDR3 is 15 residues. The CDR3 coding sequence is TGTGCCAGCAGGGCCGGGACAGTCGGAGGAGAGACCCAGTACTTC. Residues: CASRAGTVGGETQYF.

A word on this clone: Other DNA sequences within the sample encode an identical CDR3. The genes are TRBV7-6 and TRBJ1-4; D may be TRBD1 (6 bases). Trimming removed 1 base at V and 6 bases at J, with 12 bases between. CDR1 and CDR2 (germline): SGHVS, FNYEAQ. This CDR3 region has 15 residues. The CDR3 coding sequence is TGTGCCAGCAGCTTAGACGGGGAGGGGGATGAAAAACTGTTTTTT. As protein: CASSLDGEGDEKLFF. The variable domain in full, with the rest retrieved from reference TRBV7-6 and TRBJ1-4, is GAGVSQSPRYKVTKRGQDVALRCDPISGHVSLYWYRQALGQGPEFLTYFNYEAQQDKSGLPNDRFSAERPEGSISTLTIQRTEQRDSAMYRCASSLDGEGDEKLFFGSGTQLSVL.

This rearrangement joins TRBV29-1 to TRBJ1-6; a weak D match, TRBD1 (6 bases). The CDR3 runs to 13 residues. Germline assignment: CDR1 SQVTM and CDR2 ANQGSEA. Trimming removed 7 bases from V and 7 bases from J, with 14 bases in between. CDR3 amino acids: CSGQTGPNSPLHF. The DNA of the CDR3 is TGCAGCGGGCAGACAGGACCGAATTCACCCCTCCACTTT.

This chain joins TRBV6-5 and TRBJ1-2, with 7 bases fitting TRBD1. Trimming took 6 bases from V and 8 from J; bases not matched to a gene: 12. CDR1 is MNHEY, CDR2 SVGAGI, per germline. CDR3 length equals 14 residues. Written as DNA, the CDR3 is TGTGCCAGCAGCCCGGACAGGAGCCTTGTGGGCTACACCTTC. It codes for CASSPDRSLVGYTF.

The CDR3 region is CASSFRQEQFF. CDR3 coding DNA: TGTGCCAGCAGCTTCCGACAGGAGCAGTTCTTC. The gene calls are TRBV7-9 and TRBJ2-1, with TRBD1 as a possible D gene (5 bases). V was shortened by 3 bases and J by 10 bases, with 7 bases between the two germline ends. Germline V CDR1 and CDR2: SEHNR, FQNEAQ (reference sequence). The CDR3 totals 11 residues. Complete variable domain (other parts from reference TRBV7-9 and TRBJ2-1): DTGVSQNPRHKITKRGQNVTFRCDPISEHNRLYWYRQTLGQGPEFLTYFQNEAQLEKSRLLSDRFSAERPKGSFSTLEIQRTEQGDSAMYLCASSFRQEQFFGPGTRLTVL.

V and J are TRBV9 and TRBJ2-5; 11 bases are a match to TRBD2. The germline CDR1 and CDR2 sequences are SGDLS and YYNGEE. The V and J ends lost 0 bases and 5 bases, in that order; junction bases with no gene match: 9. This CDR3 has 17 amino acids. The CDR3 DNA is TGTGCCAGCAGCGTAGACATAGCGGGGGGGTTGATGGAGACCCAGTACTTC. This codes for CASSVDIAGGLMETQYF.

This chain joins TRBV19 and TRBJ1-2; TRBD1 agrees at 7 bases. This CDR3 contains 17 residues. V gave up 5 bases and J gave up 4 bases; unmatched junction bases: 16. CDR1 is LNHDA, CDR2 SQIVND, per germline (reference sequence). In nucleotides, the CDR3 is TGTGCCAGTAGTCCCACGGGGCAGGGGGTCGGGATCTATGGCTACACCTTC. It yields the protein CASSPTGQGVGIYGYTF.

The chain joins TRBV11-1 to TRBJ1-1; TRBD1 matches at 10 bases. The length of the CDR3 is 17 residues. V lost 4 bases, J lost 1 base, and 9 bases stayed unmatched. Looked up from germline, CDR1 is SGHAT and CDR2 is FQDESV (reference sequence). CDR3 in DNA: TGTGCCAGCAGCTCAACAATGGACAGGGGGACGAACACTGAAGCTTTCTTT. Amino acids: CASSSTMDRGTNTEAFF. Full variable domain (remainder filled in from reference TRBV11-1 and TRBJ1-1): EAEVAQSPRYKITEKSQAVAFWCDPISGHATLYWYRQILGQGPELLVQFQDESVVDDSQLPKDRFSAERLKGVDSTLKIQPAELGDSAMYLCASSSTMDRGTNTEAFFGQGTRLTVV.

The CDR3 nucleotides are TGCAGCGTTGATCGCGGCGGGTCCGGCACTGAAGCTTTCTTT. Its translation: CSVDRGGSGTEAFF. The rearrangement uses TRBV29-1 and TRBJ1-1; no definite D call. V lost 3 bases to trimming and J lost 4 bases, with 15 bases between them. This CDR3 spans 14 amino acids. Looked up from germline, CDR1 is SQVTM and CDR2 is ANQGSEA.

This chain links TRBV7-9 with TRBJ2-3; D perhaps matches TRBD2 (6 bases). Trimming pared 6 bases from V and 3 bases from J, leaving 19 bases between. The germline V gene has CDR1 SEHNR and CDR2 FQNEAQ (reference sequence). CDR3 size: 16 residues. CDR3 loop: CASSPSGRGRTDTQYF. Here the CDR3 DNA reads TGTGCCAGCAGTCCCTCTGGTCGGGGGAGGACAGATACGCAGTATTTT.

The chain uses TRBV6-1 and TRBJ1-1; D possibly corresponds to TRBD1 (5 bases). From germline, CDR1 is MNHNS and CDR2 SASEGT. The CDR3 has 14 residues. The V end lost 6 bases, the J end lost 3 bases, and 14 bases lay between the germline ends. CDR3 nucleotides: TGTGCCAGCAGGGCTATGGAGGGGTACACTGAAGCTTTCTTT. This codes for CASRAMEGYTEAFF.

The CDR3 spells CASSLLTGRETQYF. The DNA of the CDR3 is TGTGCCAGCAGCTTACTGACAGGGAGGGAGACCCAGTACTTC. V gene TRBV7-8 combines with J gene TRBJ2-5; weak D call: TRBD1 (7 bases). Trimming removed 2 bases at V and 5 bases at J, with 12 bases between. Germline CDR1 and CDR2: SGHVS and FQNEAQ. The CDR3 is 14 amino acids.

This chain uses TRBV9 with TRBJ1-2; the D gene is possibly TRBD1 (5 bases). Trimming shortened V by 0 bases and J by 8 bases, and 20 bases separated the two germline ends. The germline V gene encodes CDR1 SGDLS and CDR2 YYNGEE. CDR3 length equals 16 residues. CDR3 nucleotides: TGTGCCAGCAGCGTAGCTACGGGCGGGCAGGGAGGCGGCTACACCTTC. This codes for CASSVATGGQGGGYTF.

The CDR3 loop reads CASSSGWGVDLDGYTF. Written as DNA, the CDR3 is TGCGCCAGCAGCTCGGGTTGGGGGGTTGATTTGGATGGCTACACCTTC. V and J are TRBV5-1 and TRBJ1-2; weak D call: TRBD1 (5 bases). The CDR3 loop spans 16 amino acids. V was shortened by 3 bases and J by 6 bases, with 21 bases between the two germline ends. The germline CDR1 and CDR2 sequences are SGHRS and YFSETQ.

The rearrangement links TRBV7-9 to TRBJ1-1; D is ambiguous. The CDR3 extends over 10 amino acids. Trimming pared 7 bases from V and 7 bases from J, leaving 7 bases between. Germline CDR1 SEHNR, CDR2 FQNEAQ (reference sequence). In DNA form, the CDR3 reads TGTGCCAGCACCACGCGTGAAGCTTTCTTT. Translation: CASTTREAFF.

This clone has a single count. The chain couples TRBV7-2 to TRBJ1-6; D is possibly TRBD1 (6 bases). Per the germline V gene, CDR1 is SGHTA and CDR2 is FQGNSA. V lost 2 bases, J lost 15 bases, and 14 bases lay in between. The CDR3 is 13 residues long. CDR3 region: CASSLLAKGVLHF. For the CDR3, the DNA is TGTGCCAGCAGCTTACTCGCCAAGGGGGTCCTCCACTTT.

The chain employs TRBV6-6 and TRBJ2-7, with 11 bases matching TRBD2. After removal of 4 bases from V and 3 bases from J, the junction contained 5 bases not matched to a gene. Germline CDR1 MNHNY, CDR2 SVGAGI (reference sequence). This CDR3 spans 15 amino acids. In DNA, the CDR3 is TGTGCCAGCAGTTCCCCCGGGACTAGCGGCTACGAGCAGTACTTC. Amino acids: CASSSPGTSGYEQYF.

The chain couples TRBV2 to TRBJ1-5, with D unresolved. Trimming shortened V by 8 bases and J by 3 bases, and 14 bases separated the two germline ends. Germline V lookup: CDR1 SNHLY, CDR2 FYNNEI. The CDR3 has 14 residues. CDR3 residues: CASGRDGFNQPQHF. The CDR3 nucleotides read TGTGCCAGCGGCCGGGATGGCTTCAATCAGCCCCAGCATTTT.